This TCR beta chain was sequenced during a study of shared clonotypes between healthy human individuals. Overall study findings and caveats: Tissue TCR repertoires likely differ from these blood-only repertoires.

Comments on this clone: What it binds is not known.

TCRdb keeps only in-frame clones here, not all; method: immunoSEQ multiplex PCR. Among around 1 million clones listed, approximately 80% were seen once. Sequencing was performed on memory CD4+ T cells sorted from blood. Subset given: CD45RA-negative fraction. The TCR originated in a man aged 18 to 29 in good health.

The CDR3: CASSVDLYGYTF. In DNA form, the CDR3 reads TGTGCCAGCAGCGTGGACCTCTATGGCTACACCTTC. The V call is TRBV7-2, the J call TRBJ1-2; no definite D call. Germline CDR1 reads SGHTA; CDR2 reads FQGNSA. The CDR3 spans 12 residues. Between the trimmed V and J ends, which lost 5 bases and 4 bases, there was a span of 8 bases.